This TCR beta chain derives from a study of PD-1 blockade in classical Hodgkin lymphoma. General study points: Only CD4+ TCR diversity, not CD8+, had risen significantly by C4D1. For complete responders, baseline diversity was comparable to that of newly diagnosed patients. Individuals who commenced nivolumab within less than 1 year of ASCT were excluded.

As for this clone: Its matching antigen is unknown.

The V end lost 6 bases, the J end lost 0 bases, and 12 bases lay between the germline ends. Germline V gene lookup returns CDR1 MNHEY and CDR2 SVGAGI. The CDR3 sequence is 15 residues long. Sequencing used immunoSEQ multiplex PCR; TCRdb keeps in-frame clones, though not all of them. The table has some 86,000 clones, over 75% seen once. Time point reported: cycle 4 day 1 (C4D1), after more than five weeks of nivolumab. Brentuximab vedotin exposure varied among the patients, all of whom had relapsed after autologous stem cell transplantation. This sample comprised peripheral blood mononuclear cells (PBMCs), obtained before the fourth cycle of nivolumab. The chain carries TRBV6-5 and TRBJ1-3, with D uncertain. The receptor was derived from a human donor with classical Hodgkin lymphoma. The CDR3 DNA follows: TGTGCCAGCAGCTTCGACGGCGTCTCTGGAAACACCATATATTTT. Translated: CASSFDGVSGNTIYF.